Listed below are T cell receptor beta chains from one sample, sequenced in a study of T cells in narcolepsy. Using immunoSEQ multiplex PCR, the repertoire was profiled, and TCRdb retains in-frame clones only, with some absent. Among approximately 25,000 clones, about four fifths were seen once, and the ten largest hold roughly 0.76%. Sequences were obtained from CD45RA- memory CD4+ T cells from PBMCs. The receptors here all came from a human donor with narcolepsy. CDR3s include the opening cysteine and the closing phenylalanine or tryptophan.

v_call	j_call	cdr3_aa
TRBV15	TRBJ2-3	CATSGSWAGGTDTQYF
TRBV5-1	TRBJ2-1	CASSSLPGRDEQFF
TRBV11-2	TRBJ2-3	CASSTIRRDTQYF
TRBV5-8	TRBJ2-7	CASSIYEQYF
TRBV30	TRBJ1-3	CAWRGGNSGNTIYF
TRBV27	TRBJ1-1	CASSLSRVSEAFF
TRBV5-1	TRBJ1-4	CASSQNARLGGEKLFF
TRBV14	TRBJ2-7	CASSQETVSYEQYF
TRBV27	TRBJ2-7	CASSLGRGSGYEQYF
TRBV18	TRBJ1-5	CASSPGQNQPQHF
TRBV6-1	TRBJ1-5	CAATHRGNQPQHF
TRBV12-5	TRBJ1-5	CASGLGTGGRMSNQPQHF
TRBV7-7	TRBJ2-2	CASSLAGYTGELFF
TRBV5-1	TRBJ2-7	CASSQLGHSYEQYF
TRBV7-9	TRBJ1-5	CASSPRTTGGNQPQHF
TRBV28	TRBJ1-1	CASRLEATEAFF
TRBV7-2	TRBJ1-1	CASSLQGGEAFF
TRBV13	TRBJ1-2	CASSLGGDRLYGYTF
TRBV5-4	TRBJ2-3	CASSHSGRTTDTQYF
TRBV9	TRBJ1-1	CASSVATGTEAFF
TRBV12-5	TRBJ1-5	CASGLARAGSNQPQHF
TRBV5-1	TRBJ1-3	CASSLGSTGNTIYF
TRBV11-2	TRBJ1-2	CASSPRQVRTNYGYTF
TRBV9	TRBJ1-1	CASSVEGPNTEAFF
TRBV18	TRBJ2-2	CASSPQGLFSTGELFF
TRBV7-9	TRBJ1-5	CASSSATGSNQPQHF
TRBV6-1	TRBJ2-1	CASSASSGSSYNEQFF
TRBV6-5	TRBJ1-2	CASSSPRTAGNYGYTF
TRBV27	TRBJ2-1	CASSLGRQYNEQFF
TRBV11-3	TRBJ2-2	CASSITGELFF
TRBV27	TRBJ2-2	CASSSGGNTGELFF
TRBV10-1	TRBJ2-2	CASSESGSGTGELFF
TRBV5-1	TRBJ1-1	CASTRAGGVVDTEAFF
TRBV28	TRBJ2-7	CASSPMGQTAYEQYF
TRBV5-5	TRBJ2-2	CASQRETNTGELFF
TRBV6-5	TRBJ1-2	CASSYGTGEGYTF
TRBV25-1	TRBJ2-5	CASSVGPTQYF
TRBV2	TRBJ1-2	CASSSGPPRGYTF
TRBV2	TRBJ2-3	CASSPRADTQYF
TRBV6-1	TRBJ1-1	CASRRSTGPEAFF
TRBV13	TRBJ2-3	CASSPSRTGEVPDTQYF
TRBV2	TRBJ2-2	CASRDLVAGELFF
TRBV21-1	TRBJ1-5	CLNRGQPQHF
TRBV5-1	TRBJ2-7	CASTGQGPTWSEQYF
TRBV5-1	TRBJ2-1	CASSLTREQFF
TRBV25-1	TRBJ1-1	CASSATGTGSMNTEAFF
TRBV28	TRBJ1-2	CASTKTQGNYGYTF
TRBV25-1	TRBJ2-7	CASSPGQGAGEQYF
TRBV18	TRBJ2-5	CASTKGHREGTQYF
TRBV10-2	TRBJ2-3	CASVESRGASTDTQYF
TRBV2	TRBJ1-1	CASSEVRTDNTEAFF